A single sample is the source of the 8 T cell receptor beta chains below, sequenced in a study of T cell clonality in common variable immunodeficiency. TCRdb's copy holds only in-frame clones and misses some; the assay was immunoSEQ multiplex PCR. Sampling found 35,000 to 55,000 clones, none seen once. Source material: peripheral blood mononuclear cells. The receptor source for this set is a person aged 18 to 75 in good health.

Ten or more counts support this clone. The CDR3 extends 3 residues past the end of the read, so its final part is completed from the germline J gene. The rearrangement joins TRBV5-4 to TRBJ2-3; 7 bases map to TRBD1. This CDR3 has 16 residues. The trim removed 4 bases at V and 4 bases at J, leaving 12 bases unmatched. Germline V gene sequence: CDR1 SGHNT, CDR2 YYREEE (reference sequence). CDR3 bases read: TGTGCCAGCAGCGGTGGGACAGTGCCCGCCTCAGATACG. Amino acid sequence: CASSGGTVPASDT. The CDR3 reads in full as CASSGGTVPASDTQYF.

This clone was observed at least ten times. Coverage ceases 3 residues before the CDR3 finishes, and the germline J gene fills in the end. The chain combines TRBV29-1 with TRBJ2-3, with 8 bases matching TRBD1. V lost 1 base to trimming and J lost 3 bases; unmatched junction nucleotides: 9. Germline V gene data show CDR1 as SQVTM and CDR2 as ANQGSEA. The CDR3 covers 16 residues. CDR3: CSVEVNIGTGTDTQYF. The CDR3 bases that were read are TGCAGCGTTGAAGTCAACATAGGGACAGGTACAGATACG.

This clone was found many times. The read ends 3 residues before the CDR3 terminus; that terminus is restored from the germline J gene. The chain couples TRBV4-1 to TRBJ2-1; 7 nucleotides match TRBD2. The CDR3 contains 11 residues. Germline CDR1 MGHRA, CDR2 YSYEKL. J was trimmed by 6 bases and V by 8 bases; bases with no gene match: 1. The CDR3 region is CASGGGNEQFF. The part of the CDR3 DNA that was read is TGCGCCAGCGGGGGGGGCAATGAG.

This clone was seen many times. The read terminates 3 residues ahead of where the CDR3 ends, so the germline J gene completes it. This chain uses TRBV7-8 with TRBJ2-1, with D perhaps TRBD2 (7 bases). Trimming removed 1 base at V and 5 bases at J, with 12 bases between. The CDR3 is 15 residues long. CDR1 SGHVS and CDR2 FQNEAQ come from the germline V gene. The part of the CDR3 DNA that was read is TGTGCCAGCAGCTTAGTTGAGGGGGGGAACAATGAG. It specifies CASSLVEGGNNE. The whole CDR3 sequence is CASSLVEGGNNEQFF.

This clone was counted ten times or more. This CDR3 is CASRGDREVYTF. The DNA read from the CDR3 is TGTGCCAGCAGGGGGGACAGGGAGGTC. V usage is TRBV28 and J usage is TRBJ1-2, with 9 bases matching TRBD1. The read terminates 3 residues before the CDR3 end, so the remaining end is supplied by the germline J gene. This CDR3 is built from 12 residues. Germline CDR1 and CDR2: MDHEN and SYDVKM.

This clone came up many times. The CDR3 extends 3 residues past the end of the read, so its final part is completed from the germline J gene. The V and J genes are TRBV19 and TRBJ2-4, with D possibly TRBD1 on 5 matching bases. Per germline, CDR1 LNHDA and CDR2 SQIVND (reference sequence). V gave up 7 bases and J gave up 0 bases, with 10 bases separating them. This CDR3 spans 14 amino acids. The CDR3: CASTGQVAKNIQYF. The DNA read from the CDR3 is TGTGCCAGTACCGGACAAGTAGCCAAAAACATT.

This clone was detected ten times or more. The read stops 3 residues short of the end of the CDR3; the missing end is completed from the germline J gene. V and J are TRBV4-1 and TRBJ1-1; tentative D call: TRBD1 (5 bases). V was pared by 4 bases and J by 0 bases, with 12 bases between. In germline, CDR1 is MGHRA, CDR2 YSYEKL. The CDR3 has 15 residues. The CDR3 here is CASSLSRDLNTEAFF. CDR3 DNA (partial): TGCGCCAGCAGCCTCTCTCGGGACTTGAACACTGAA.

There are many counts of this clone. Read coverage stops 3 residues before the CDR3 terminus; the germline J gene supplies the remainder. The chain is built from TRBV29-1 and TRBJ2-7; no reliable D call. Trimming cost V 6 bases and J 3 bases, with 15 bases left between them. Germline values: CDR1 SQVTM, CDR2 ANQGSEA. The CDR3 runs to 13 residues. The CDR3 region is CSVIWQASYEQYF. The CDR3 DNA, read in part, is TGCAGCGTCATATGGCAGGCGAGCTACGAG.